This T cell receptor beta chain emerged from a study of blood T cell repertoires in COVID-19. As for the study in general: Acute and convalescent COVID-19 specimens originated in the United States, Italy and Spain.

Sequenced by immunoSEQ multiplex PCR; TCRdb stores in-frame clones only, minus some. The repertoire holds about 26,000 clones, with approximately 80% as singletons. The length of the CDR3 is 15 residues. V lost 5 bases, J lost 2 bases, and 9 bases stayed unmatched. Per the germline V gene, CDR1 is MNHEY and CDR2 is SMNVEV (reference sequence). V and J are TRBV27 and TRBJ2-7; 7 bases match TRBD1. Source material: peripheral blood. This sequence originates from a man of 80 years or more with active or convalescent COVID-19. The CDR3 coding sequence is TGTGCCAGCAGTAGGTACTCCGGACAGGCCTACGAGCAGTACTTC. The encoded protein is CASSRYSGQAYEQYF.